These T cell receptor beta chains were read from a single sample in a study of cytomegalovirus exposure and HLA in healthy donors. The data were produced by immunoSEQ multiplex PCR, yet TCRdb's version contains in-frame clones alone and is incomplete. The table records 200,000 or so clones, 84% of them present only once. Sequenced input: PBMCs. Receptors originate from a boy aged 5-17 years in good health and CMV-seronegative. The CDR3 runs from the conserved cysteine through the conserved F or W. Fields, in order: CDR3 protein, V gene, D gene, J gene. D genes are given only for firm matches.

CASWTPGQDTYEQYF,TRBV27,TRBD1,TRBJ2-7
CASSQVTSGVYEQYF,TRBV4-1,TRBD2,TRBJ2-7
CASSSHTSGAYNEQFF,TRBV6-5,TRBD2,TRBJ2-1
CASSVDRGDTQYF,TRBV9,.,TRBJ2-3
CASSLAQGLARSSYEQYF,TRBV7-2,TRBD2,TRBJ2-7
CASSREGSPLHF,TRBV6-5,.,TRBJ1-6
CASSPTRGGNEQFF,TRBV7-2,.,TRBJ2-1
CASSFGGPDEQYF,TRBV5-1,.,TRBJ2-7
CASSVAFGLAGEPPTDTQYF,TRBV9,TRBD2,TRBJ2-3
CASSLGGANTGELFF,TRBV5-1,.,TRBJ2-2
CSVGDRGDYGYTF,TRBV29-1,TRBD1,TRBJ1-2
CSVDGENTGELFF,TRBV29-1,.,TRBJ2-2
CASRGQRQGAYEQYF,TRBV7-8,TRBD1,TRBJ2-7
CASSPPGGINTEAFF,TRBV28,.,TRBJ1-1
CASTAWVQGIHEQYF,TRBV5-6,.,TRBJ2-7
CACMGGTGELFF,TRBV30,.,TRBJ2-2
CASSLRRGQQEKLFF,TRBV27,.,TRBJ1-4
CASSLVGQGQLLEQYF,TRBV7-8,TRBD1,TRBJ2-7
CASDRGYEQYF,TRBV19,TRBD1,TRBJ2-7
CASTKAVRTSGSYEQYF,TRBV7-2,TRBD2,TRBJ2-7
CASSTSLQSSYNEQFF,TRBV7-2,.,TRBJ2-1
CASSQDNQGIPEKLFF,TRBV4-2,.,TRBJ1-4
CAWMSQPSSYEQYF,TRBV30,.,TRBJ2-7
CASSEPDLGELFF,TRBV9,.,TRBJ2-2
CASSRETSGGHNEQFF,TRBV21-1,.,TRBJ2-1
CASSYRDISYNEQFF,TRBV7-2,.,TRBJ2-1
CASSQVQGDSGNTIYF,TRBV4-1,.,TRBJ1-3
CASSDAYQGARSYGYTF,TRBV28,TRBD1,TRBJ1-2
CASSPRTSGATYEQYF,TRBV11-2,TRBD2,TRBJ2-7
CASAEGRDGYTF,TRBV12-5,.,TRBJ1-2
CASSPAVGAPQYF,TRBV6-5,.,TRBJ2-5
CASSSGQRIATNEKLFF,TRBV7-2,TRBD1,TRBJ1-4
CASSVGIEVF,TRBV2,.,TRBJ2-1
CASSEQGGQAFF,TRBV10-1,.,TRBJ1-1
CSVEGRDYEQYF,TRBV29-1,.,TRBJ2-7
CASSRRLSSGALTDTQYF,TRBV5-1,TRBD2,TRBJ2-3
CASSLVGGQGFF,TRBV13,TRBD1,TRBJ1-2
CSVEVKRNTEAFF,TRBV29-1,.,TRBJ1-1
CASSGVAGGITDTQYF,TRBV5-1,TRBD2,TRBJ2-3
CARAEQYF,TRBV27,.,TRBJ2-7
CASSPRVLAGGPQYEQYF,TRBV5-6,TRBD2,.
CASSPQGTGGNTEAFF,TRBV7-9,TRBD1,TRBJ1-1
CASSHLQGTSGPDTQYF,TRBV14,TRBD2,TRBJ2-3
CASSQDLGGRFWGYTF,TRBV14,.,TRBJ1-2
CASSLDRAYGYTF,TRBV6-6,TRBD1,TRBJ1-2
CASTPDPGSYGYTF,TRBV6-1,.,TRBJ1-2
CAISGLTGPNTEAFF,TRBV10-3,TRBD1,TRBJ1-1
CAWSVDTTRGEQYF,TRBV30,.,TRBJ2-7
CASSSQATSGANVLTF,TRBV28,.,TRBJ2-6
CASSVQGGSEKLFF,TRBV6-5,TRBD1,TRBJ1-4
CASRSLVIRDYEKGTYEQYF,TRBV23-1,TRBD2,TRBJ2-7
CASSLAGGRADEQYF,TRBV5-4,TRBD2,TRBJ2-7
CASSSSGGRGYTF,TRBV19,.,TRBJ1-2
CSAHSSGSGGELFF,TRBV29-1,TRBD2,TRBJ2-2
CASSLPLAGDDYEQYF,TRBV28,TRBD2,TRBJ2-7
CASSLALGIEQYF,TRBV7-2,.,TRBJ2-7
CASSLIFDRGTGESPLHF,TRBV7-8,TRBD1,TRBJ1-6
CASRPTGENTEAFF,TRBV28,TRBD1,TRBJ1-1
CAWRVQPGFMNSPLHF,TRBV30,.,TRBJ1-6
CASSLYGSGGTTDTQYF,TRBV5-1,.,TRBJ2-3